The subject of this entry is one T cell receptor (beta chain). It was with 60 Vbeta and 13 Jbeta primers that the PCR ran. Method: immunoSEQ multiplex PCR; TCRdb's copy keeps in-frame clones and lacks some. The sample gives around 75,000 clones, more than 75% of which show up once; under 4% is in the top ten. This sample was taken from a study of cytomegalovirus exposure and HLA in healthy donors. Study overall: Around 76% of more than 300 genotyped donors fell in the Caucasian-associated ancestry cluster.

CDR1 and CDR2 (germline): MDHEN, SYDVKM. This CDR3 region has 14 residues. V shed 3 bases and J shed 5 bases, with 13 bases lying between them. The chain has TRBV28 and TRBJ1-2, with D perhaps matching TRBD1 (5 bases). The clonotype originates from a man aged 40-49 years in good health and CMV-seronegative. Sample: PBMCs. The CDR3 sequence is CASSFRVGGYGYTF. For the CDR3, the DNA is TGTGCCAGCAGTTTTCGGGTGGGGGGGTATGGCTACACCTTC.